Described below is a single T cell receptor (beta chain) sequence and its context. Its antigen is as yet unknown. CDR1 and CDR2 (germline): MDHEN, SYDVKM. With V trimmed by 8 bases and J by 0 bases, 8 bases remained unmatched. The CDR3 is 15 residues long. PCR amplification relied on 60 Vbeta primers (plus 13 Jbeta primers). TCRdb's table, derived via immunoSEQ multiplex PCR, lists solely in-frame clones and lacks some. The sample holds more than 110,000 clones; about four fifths are singletons and the top ten take around 2%. This record belongs to a study of cytomegalovirus exposure and HLA in healthy donors. Findings and limits, study-wide: Presence/absence results assume similar sequencing depth per donor, which may not hold. TCR beta sequences reportedly predicted most subjects' HLA-A and HLA-B alleles accurately.

The sequence came from a man aged 30 to 45 in good health and CMV-seronegative. The sequencing input was PBMCs. The V gene is TRBV28, the J gene TRBJ2-5; 8 bases are a match to TRBD1. The CDR3 DNA follows: TGTGCCAGCCGAAAAGGACAGGGTAACCAAGAGACCCAGTACTTC. Translating gives CASRKGQGNQETQYF.